This record looks at one TCR beta chain sequence and its context. Its antigen is not known. Sequenced by immunoSEQ multiplex PCR; TCRdb stores in-frame clones only, minus some. The sample lists 65,000 to 90,000 clones; 95% were seen once. This CDR3 has 15 amino acids. Germline CDR1 and CDR2: MGHRA and YSYEKL. The ends were cut back, 1 base at V and 5 bases at J, with 14 bases in the middle. Corrective heart surgery yielded resections, and these provided the thymus tissue. Each of the donors was a healthy Finnish infant who was undergoing open corrective cardiac surgery for congenital heart defects. The data were taken from a study of human thymus T cells. Findings of the study overall: Gene usage (both V and J) appeared biased in thymic and blood repertoires.

The V and J genes are TRBV4-1 and TRBJ1-1; D uncertain. The source is a girl under three years old with a congenital heart defect but otherwise immunologically healthy. Sequencing was done on a sample of thymus tissue. The CDR3 nucleotides read TGCGCCAGCAGCCAAGTTGCAAGGGTTCGAACTGAAGCTTTCTTT. Residues: CASSQVARVRTEAFF.